The present entry profiles one T cell receptor (beta chain) with its context. These data are taken from a study of control samples from healthy donors and cancer patients. The ends lost 4 bases at V and 7 bases at J; junction bases unmatched: 3. The CDR3 has 12 amino acids. Germline V lookup: CDR1 SQVTM, CDR2 ANQGSEA. Data came from immunoSEQ multiplex PCR; TCRdb stores just in-frame clones and leaves some out. The table lists 160,000 or so clones, about 95% of them singletons, with 11% to 15% in the top ten. Sequencing used PBMCs. This chain joins TRBV29-1 and TRBJ2-1; 8 bases map to TRBD2. This sequence originates from a man aged 60 to 69 with colorectal cancer. CDR3 DNA sequence: TGCAGCGTTGCGGGGGGGATAAATGAGCAGTTCTTC. Translating gives CSVAGGINEQFF.